This T cell receptor beta chain was recovered during a study of cytomegalovirus exposure and HLA in healthy donors. In the study overall: Caucasian-associated ancestry cluster membership applied to 75% to 85% of around 400 genotyped donors.

Trimming cost V 6 bases and J 2 bases, with 9 bases left between them. CDR3 length: 13 residues. CDR1 is SNHLY, CDR2 FYNNEI, per germline. Primers for the PCR totalled 60 Vbeta and 13 Jbeta. The protocol was immunoSEQ multiplex PCR, while the TCRdb copy is restricted to in-frame clones and leaves out a portion. The sample holds fewer than 120,000 clones; 70% to 90% are singletons and the top ten take 1.5% to 2%. Study-level results: Among the sequence variants, a highly shared cluster was likely an artifact of sequencing.

Of note for this clone: Its antigen is as yet unknown.

This receptor was identified in a man between 35 and 55 years old in good health and CMV-seronegative. Sequenced sample: PBMCs. The chain links TRBV2 to TRBJ2-3; D not certain. Here the CDR3 reads CASSVTHTDTQYF. CDR3 DNA sequence: TGTGCCAGCAGCGTGACACACACAGATACGCAGTATTTT. Full variable domain (missing parts from reference TRBV2 and TRBJ2-3): EPEVTQTPSHQVTQMGQEVILRCVPISNHLYFYWYRQILGQKVEFLVSFYNNEISEKSEIFDDQFSVERPDGSNFTLKIRSTKLEDSAMYFCASSVTHTDTQYFGPGTRLTVL.